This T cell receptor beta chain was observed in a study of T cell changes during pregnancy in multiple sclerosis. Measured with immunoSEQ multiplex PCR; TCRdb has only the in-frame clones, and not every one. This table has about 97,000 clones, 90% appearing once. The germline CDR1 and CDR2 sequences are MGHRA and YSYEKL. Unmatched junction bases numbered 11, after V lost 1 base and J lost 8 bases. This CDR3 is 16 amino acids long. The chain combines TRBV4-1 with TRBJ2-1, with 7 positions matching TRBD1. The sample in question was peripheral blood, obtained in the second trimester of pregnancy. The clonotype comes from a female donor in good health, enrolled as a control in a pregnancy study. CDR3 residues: CASSQVSGTAIDEQFF. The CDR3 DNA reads TGCGCCAGCAGCCAAGTTTCCGGGACAGCGATCGATGAGCAGTTCTTC.